One and the same sample provided the 11 T cell receptor beta chains below, sequenced in a study of cytomegalovirus exposure and HLA in healthy donors. Libraries were prepared by immunoSEQ multiplex PCR; TCRdb keeps only in-frame clonotypes and omits some of them. The sample consists of 100,000 to 130,000 clones, roughly 95% of them appearing once. The sample consisted of PBMCs. These receptors all stem from a woman aged 18-29 years in good health and CMV-seronegative.

The chain has TRBV7-2 and TRBJ2-7; D is uncertain. V was cut by 3 bases and J by 1 base, with 7 bases left in between. This CDR3 is built from 13 residues. Germline CDR1 reads SGHTA; CDR2 reads FQGNSA. CDR3 sequence reads: CASSFSQSYEQYF. CDR3 in DNA: TGTGCCAGCAGCTTTTCACAGTCCTACGAGCAGTACTTC.

This clone showed up just once. The gene calls are TRBV9 and TRBJ2-1; 9 bases fit TRBD2. Germline lookup yields CDR1 SGDLS and CDR2 YYNGEE. The CDR3 is 13 amino acids. Germline trimming cut 5 bases from V and 9 bases from J; bases unmatched to any gene: 6. The CDR3 DNA sequence: TGTGCCAGCAGTGGGACTAGCCTCAGTGAGCAGTTCTTC. Translating it yields CASSGTSLSEQFF.

The chain links TRBV6-1 to TRBJ2-7, with D possibly TRBD2 on 7 matching bases. The V gene's germline CDR1 is MNHNS and CDR2 SASEGT. The V end lost 1 base, the J end lost 1 base, and 14 bases lay between the germline ends. The CDR3 is made up of 16 amino acids. In DNA, the CDR3 is TGTGCCAGCAGTGAAGGGGGGGGGCGAACTTCCTACGAGCAGTACTTC. This gives the protein CASSEGGGRTSYEQYF.

The chain joins TRBV12-5 to TRBJ2-1; 7 nucleotides line up with TRBD1. J gave up 0 bases and V 0 bases, and 23 bases lay outside the gene matches. Germline V gene lookup returns CDR1 LGHNT and CDR2 FRNRAP. This CDR3 spans 23 amino acids. The CDR3 is CASGLVPRSVVPGQSGSYNEQFF. CDR3 sequence (DNA): TGTGCTAGTGGTTTGGTACCTCGATCGGTGGTCCCGGGACAGAGTGGCTCCTACAATGAGCAGTTCTTC.

The chain is built from TRBV28 and TRBJ1-6, with D possibly being TRBD1 (5 bases). Germline-derived CDR1 and CDR2 are MDHEN and SYDVKM. This CDR3 contains 15 residues. V was shortened by 8 bases and J by 7 bases, with 18 bases between the two germline ends. The DNA of the CDR3 is TGTGCCAGCCGGGTTGGGGGGGGTGGGAATTCACCCCTCCACTTT. It specifies CASRVGGGGNSPLHF.

The rearrangement links TRBV28 to TRBJ1-2, with D possibly TRBD1 on 5 matching bases. V gave up 2 bases and J gave up 2 bases, with 9 bases separating them. CDR1 and CDR2 (germline): MDHEN, SYDVKM. The CDR3 is made up of 14 amino acids. The CDR3 region is CASSLTGVNYGYTF. The DNA for the CDR3 is TGTGCCAGCAGTTTAACAGGCGTGAACTATGGCTACACCTTC.

The rearrangement uses TRBV7-9 and TRBJ1-2; 7 bases map to TRBD1. The CDR3 has 14 amino acids. The V gene's germline CDR1 is SEHNR and CDR2 FQNEAQ (reference sequence). The trim removed 6 bases at V and 6 bases at J, leaving 10 bases unmatched. CDR3 DNA sequence: TGTGCCAGCAGGTCGGGACAGTGGGGCGATGGCTACACCTTC. Translating gives CASRSGQWGDGYTF.

This chain joins TRBV7-8 and TRBJ2-3; 15 bases match TRBD2. Germline V gives CDR1 SGHVS, CDR2 FQNEAQ. The CDR3 is 16 amino acids. Trimming removed 3 bases from V and 6 bases from J; junction bases left unmatched: 4. This CDR3 is CASSFSGTSGGDTQYF. The CDR3 nucleotides read TGTGCCAGCAGCTTTTCTGGGACTAGCGGGGGGGATACGCAGTATTTT.

The chain has TRBV5-1 and TRBJ1-2, with 7 bases matching TRBD1. Losses at the gene ends were 3 bases for V and 7 bases for J; bases not matched to a gene: 6. The CDR3 loop spans 13 amino acids. CDR1 and CDR2 from the germline V gene are SGHRS and YFSETQ. In nucleotides, the CDR3 is TGCGCCAGCAGCTACACGGACAGGAGTGGCTACACCTTC. This translates into CASSYTDRSGYTF.

This chain's CDR3 is CASSYDGDSGANVLTF. DNA of the CDR3: TGTGCCAGCAGTTACGACGGAGACTCTGGGGCCAACGTCCTGACTTTC. The rearrangement joins TRBV6-5 to TRBJ2-6; D gene ambiguous. V dropped 2 bases and J dropped 0 bases, with 8 bases sitting between them. The CDR3 totals 16 residues. Per germline, CDR1 MNHEY and CDR2 SVGAGI.

The chain joins TRBV5-4 to TRBJ2-3, with TRBD1 as a possible D gene (6 bases). There are 17 residues in the CDR3. Germline-derived CDR1 and CDR2 are SGHNT and YYREEE (reference sequence). The V end lost 0 bases, the J end lost 3 bases, and 17 bases lay between the germline ends. The CDR3 sequence: CASSLEVAGTPTDTQYF. For the CDR3, the DNA is TGTGCCAGCAGCTTGGAAGTTGCCGGGACACCTACAGATACGCAGTATTTT. The full variable domain, its missing parts supplied by reference TRBV5-4 and TRBJ2-3, is ETGVTQSPTHLIKTRGQQVTLRCSSQSGHNTVSWYQQALGQGPQFIFQYYREEENGRGNFPPRFSGLQFPNYSSELNVNALELDDSALYLCASSLEVAGTPTDTQYFGPGTRLTVL.